These T cell receptor beta chains were read from a single sample in a study of cytomegalovirus exposure and HLA in healthy donors. TCRdb's table, derived via immunoSEQ multiplex PCR, lists solely in-frame clones and lacks some. This sample has roughly 80,000 clones, with approximately 61% found just once. Material: PBMCs. Every receptor here comes from a woman aged 50 to 60 in good health and CMV-seropositive. CDR3s include the opening cysteine and the closing phenylalanine or tryptophan. Fields, in order: D gene, V gene, J gene, clone size, CDR3 protein, CDR3 DNA. The D gene is left open where the match is weak. Some rows have no size entry. The others give once, few or many, or a class for an expanded clone.

>-|TRBV2|TRBJ1-1|once
CASSVMNTEAFF
TGTGCCAGCAGTGTTATGAACACTGAAGCTTTCTTT
>TRBD1|TRBV6-6|TRBJ2-7|-
CASRDGQGSEQYF
TGTGCCAGCAGGGACGGACAGGGTTCCGAGCAGTACTTC
>TRBD1|TRBV6-1|TRBJ1-6|-
CASRGDRLINSPLHF
TGTGCCAGCAGGGGGGACAGGCTGATTAATTCACCCCTCCACTTT
>-|TRBV11-2|TRBJ1-2|-
CASSSLGAAPWGYTF
TGTGCCAGCAGCTCCCTAGGGGCCGCCCCGTGGGGCTACACCTTC
>-|TRBV11-2|TRBJ2-5|-
CASSLGWGPQETQYF
TGTGCCAGCAGCTTAGGCTGGGGGCCCCAAGAGACCCAGTACTTC
>-|TRBV28|TRBJ2-5|-
CASSSGLREETQYF
TGTGCCAGCAGTTCTGGGCTGAGGGAAGAGACCCAGTACTTC
>-|TRBV7-9|TRBJ1-6|-
CASSPTAAGAHNSPLHF
TGTGCCAGCAGCCCGACCGCAGCGGGGGCCCATAATTCACCCCTCCACTTT
>TRBD1|TRBV5-4|TRBJ1-2|-
CASSLPTGDYGYTF
TGTGCCAGCAGCCTTCCGACAGGGGACTATGGCTACACCTTC
>-|TRBV7-9|TRBJ1-2|-
CSSSLTTGGYTF
TGTTCCAGCAGCTTAACTACGGGAGGCTACACCTTC
>TRBD2|TRBV27|TRBJ2-1|-
CASSPMSRLAGGNEQFF
TGTGCCAGCAGCCCTATGAGTAGACTAGCGGGGGGTAATGAGCAGTTCTTC
>TRBD1|TRBV6-1|TRBJ2-1|few
CASSGTRTGEIVGSYNEQFF
TGTGCCAGCAGTGGAACCAGGACAGGGGAGATTGTTGGATCCTACAATGAGCAGTTCTTC
>TRBD2|TRBV10-1|TRBJ2-1|few
CASSYGTIRTNEQFF
TGCGCCAGCAGCTACGGGACTATCCGGACCAATGAGCAGTTCTTC
>TRBD2|TRBV7-2|TRBJ2-1|-
CASSPPPRTSGGEYNEQFF
TGTGCCAGCAGCCCGCCCCCTCGGACTAGCGGGGGGGAGTACAATGAGCAGTTCTTC
>TRBD2|TRBV30|TRBJ2-2|-
CAWSVFSGGFFITGELFF
TGTGCCTGGAGTGTGTTTAGCGGGGGCTTTTTTATCACCGGGGAGCTGTTTTTT
>-|TRBV28|TRBJ1-5|-
CASSSRQANQPQHF
TGTGCCAGCAGTTCCCGACAGGCAAATCAGCCCCAGCATTTT
>-|TRBV10-2|TRBJ2-2|-
CASSVGGAHTGELFF
TGCGCCAGCAGTGTGGGGGGGGCCCATACCGGGGAGCTGTTTTTT
>-|TRBV11-2|TRBJ1-3|once
CASSLTGSNTIYF
TGTGCCAGCAGCTTAACAGGCTCAAACACCATATATTTT
>-|TRBV28|TRBJ1-6|-
CASSGGHNSPLHF
TGTGCCAGCAGCGGCGGGCATAATTCACCCCTCCACTTT
>TRBD1|TRBV5-4|TRBJ1-1|few
CASSLVDRGNTEAFF
TGTGCCAGCAGCTTGGTCGACAGGGGGAACACTGAAGCTTTCTTT
>-|TRBV27|TRBJ2-7|few
CASSFRRGVYEQYF
TGTGCCAGCAGTTTCAGAAGGGGCGTCTACGAGCAGTACTTC
>-|TRBV18|TRBJ2-5|-
CASSPGYQETQYF
TGTGCCAGCTCACCCGGGTACCAGGAGACCCAGTACTTC
>TRBD2|TRBV9|TRBJ2-5|-
CASSVGPYAGGARDQYF
TGTGCCAGCAGCGTAGGTCCTTATGCGGGGGGCGCCAGGGACCAGTACTTC
>TRBD1|TRBV19|TRBJ1-5|-
CASSIGQGINRPQHF
TGTGCCAGTAGTATTGGACAGGGAATAAATCGGCCCCAGCATTTT
>TRBD2|TRBV13|TRBJ2-5|few
CASRRGVSQETQYF
TGTGCCAGCAGGCGGGGGGTTTCGCAAGAGACCCAGTACTTC
>TRBD1|TRBV11-3|TRBJ1-3|-
CASSSPGQGNTIYF
TGTGCCAGCAGCTCGCCGGGACAGGGAAACACCATATATTTT
>-|TRBV5-4|TRBJ1-1|-
CASSREITNTEAFF
TGTGCCAGCAGCCGCGAAATAACGAACACTGAAGCTTTCTTT
>TRBD1|TRBV9|TRBJ2-1|-
CASSGRQGDEQFF
TGTGCCAGCAGCGGACGACAGGGAGATGAGCAGTTCTTC
>-|TRBV6-5|TRBJ1-4|-
CASTRTGEKLFF
TGTGCCAGCACGCGCACGGGTGAAAAACTGTTTTTT
>-|TRBV5-1|TRBJ1-1|-
CASSPAPPGLVTYAFF
TGCGCCAGCAGCCCGGCCCCCCCAGGGTTGGTTACTTACGCTTTCTTT
>-|TRBV5-1|TRBJ2-1|-
CASSLGPGGTEQFF
TGCGCCAGCAGCTTGGGGCCAGGGGGGACAGAGCAGTTCTTC
>TRBD1|TRBV15|TRBJ2-7|-
CATLDRGEQYF
TGTGCCACTCTGGACAGGGGCGAGCAGTACTTC